Sequencing of this TCR beta chain was carried out in a study of vaccination and CD4 T cells after COVID-19. Looking at the study overall: Overlapping spike pools from SARS-CoV-2 and HCoV-NL63, HCoV-OC43 and HCoV-229E served as culture stimuli. A CEFX pool, an HIV-1 Nef pool, or else no peptide went into the control cultures.

Sequencing of cultured CD4+ T cell DNA used the Oncomine TCR Beta short-read assay. Once CD4+ T cells had been cultured, genomic DNA was extracted from them. TCRdb recomputed calls from the PCR reads with MiXCR, one row per CDR3 protein. This table holds approximately 11,000 distinct CDR3 sequences, 65% found once. Stated treatment: approximately 9-day PBMC culture with coronavirus spike peptide pools or control peptides (ViraFEST assay). Points on this clonotype: Antigen specificity is unknown.

This CDR3 region has 14 residues. V lost 3 bases and J lost 6, with 12 bases in between. In germline, CDR1 is KGHSH, CDR2 LQKENI. The gene calls are TRBV18 and TRBJ2-1; no firm D call. The sequencing used CD4+ T cells from blood, cultured in vitro, collected before SARS-CoV-2 vaccination. The TCR sequence derives from a human donor who had recovered from COVID-19. The CDR3 loop reads CASSPPATVNEQFF. The CDR3 region has the DNA TGTGCCAGCTCACCCCCGGCCACGGTCAATGAGCAGTTCTTC. Filled out from reference TRBV18 and TRBJ2-1, the complete variable domain reads NAGVMQNPRHLVRRRGQEARLRCSPMKGHSHVYWYRQLPEEGLKFMVYLQKENIIDESGMPKERFSAEFPKEGPSILRIQQVVRGDSAAYFCASSPPATVNEQFFGPGTRLTVL.